A selection of T cell receptor beta chains follows, all from one sample in a study of T-cell memory formation after mild COVID-19. TCRdb independently ran MiXCR on the 5' RACE reads; one entry per CDR3 protein. The data hold 350,000 or so distinct CDR3 sequences, with 10% to 15% observed a single time. The material sequenced was PBMCs or a T cell subset sorted from them (not recorded which). Receptors were obtained from a man aged 18 to 30 who had mild COVID-19 (a few samples of this study predate the infection). Cell type and time point are not known. Each CDR3 is given with its conserved first and last residue. The order of the fields is D gene, J gene, clone size, V gene, CDR3 protein, CDR3 DNA. D genes are given only for firm matches. Size is stated for part of the rows, as once, few or many counts, or as a class when the clone is expanded.

NA | TRBJ2-5 | NA | TRBV15 | CATSRDQGETQYF | TGTGCCACCAGCAGAGATCAAGGAGAGACCCAGTACTTC
NA | TRBJ2-7 | many | TRBV2 | CASSDHREVQYF | TGTGCCAGCAGTGACCACAGGGAGGTCCAGTACTTC
NA | TRBJ2-3 | many | TRBV6-5 | CASSYAWGAKDTQYF | TGTGCCAGCAGTTACGCTTGGGGAGCTAAGGATACGCAGTATTTT
TRBD2 | TRBJ2-3 | many | TRBV20-1 | CSALAGDYTDTQYF | TGCAGTGCTCTAGCGGGCGACTACACAGATACGCAGTATTTT
TRBD1 | TRBJ1-2 | many | TRBV18 | CASSPNGQGGGYTF | TGTGCCAGCTCACCTAATGGACAGGGTGGAGGCTACACCTTC
NA | TRBJ2-1 | NA | TRBV19 | CASSAHRDNYNEQFF | TGTGCCAGTAGTGCGCACCGGGACAACTACAATGAGCAGTTCTTC
NA | TRBJ1-2 | few | TRBV6-5 | CASSYSRGLIGGYTF | TGTGCCAGCAGTTACTCGCGGGGGTTGATCGGAGGCTACACCTTC
TRBD2 | TRBJ2-1 | many | TRBV23-1 | CASSQPLAGGSYNEQFF | TGCGCCAGCAGTCAACCGCTGGCGGGGGGTTCCTACAATGAGCAGTTCTTC
TRBD1 | TRBJ2-3 | NA | TRBV24-1 | CATSGTASTDTQYF | TGTGCCACCAGCGGGACAGCTAGCACAGATACGCAGTATTTT
NA | TRBJ1-2 | NA | TRBV5-1 | CASSTQGFGYTF | TGCGCCAGCAGCACCCAGGGATTTGGCTACACCTTC
NA | TRBJ2-5 | NA | TRBV9 | CASSVGGNQETQYF | TGTGCCAGCAGCGTAGGGGGAAATCAAGAGACCCAGTACTTC
NA | TRBJ2-2 | NA | TRBV5-1 | CASSLLVGEELFF | TGCGCCAGCAGCCTCCTAGTGGGGGAGGAGCTGTTTTTT
TRBD1 | TRBJ2-1 | NA | TRBV29-1 | CSVEPLDRGYEQFF | TGCAGCGTTGAACCCCTGGACAGGGGATACGAGCAGTTCTTC
NA | TRBJ2-5 | NA | TRBV7-2 | CASSFTGYQETQYF | TGTGCCAGCAGCTTTACAGGGTACCAAGAGACCCAGTACTTC
TRBD2 | TRBJ2-5 | few | TRBV3-1 | CASSPERAGGRKTQYF | TGTGCCAGCAGCCCTGAGCGAGCGGGGGGGCGAAAGACCCAGTACTTC
NA | TRBJ2-3 | few | TRBV20-1 | CSARDPSGGGTDTQYF | TGCAGTGCTAGAGATCCTTCTGGGGGAGGCACAGATACGCAGTATTTT
NA | TRBJ2-6 | few | TRBV29-1 | CSVGQPGANVLTF | TGCAGCGTTGGACAGCCTGGGGCCAACGTCCTGACTTTC
NA | TRBJ2-5 | few | TRBV12-3/TRBV12-4 | CASSRNRARGETQYF | TGTGCCAGCAGCCGTAACAGGGCCCGGGGAGAGACCCAGTACTTC
NA | TRBJ1-2 | few | TRBV20-1 | CSATREANYGYTF | TGCAGTGCTACACGAGAAGCTAACTATGGCTACACCTTC
NA | TRBJ2-1 | few | TRBV5-1 | CASNGGLGVSSYNEQFF | TGCGCCAGCAATGGGGGCCTTGGGGTGAGCTCCTACAATGAGCAGTTCTTC
NA | TRBJ1-1 | NA | TRBV12-3/TRBV12-4 | CASSARGGTEAFF | TGTGCCAGCAGCGCTCGCGGGGGCACTGAAGCTTTCTTT
TRBD2 | TRBJ2-3 | few | TRBV6-5 | CASSYSGGAGGDTQYF | TGTGCCAGCAGTTATAGCGGGGGGGCCGGTGGAGATACGCAGTATTTT
NA | TRBJ2-7 | few | TRBV6-2/TRBV6-3 | CASSYPKAVRVNEQYF | TGTGCCAGCAGTTACCCGAAGGCAGTGAGGGTAAACGAGCAGTACTTC
NA | TRBJ2-4 | NA | TRBV20-1 | CSASQAELAKNIQYF | TGCAGTGCTTCACAGGCGGAATTAGCCAAAAACATTCAGTACTTC
NA | TRBJ1-5 | few | TRBV5-1 | CASSLEGGAGQPQHF | TGCGCCAGCAGCTTGGAGGGGGGCGCGGGGCAGCCCCAGCATTTT
TRBD1 | TRBJ1-1 | NA | TRBV3-1 | CASSSWDRNTEAFF | TGTGCCAGCAGCAGCTGGGACAGGAACACTGAAGCTTTCTTT
NA | TRBJ2-7 | many | TRBV11-2 | CASSDWGFAGSYEQYF | TGTGCCAGCAGCGACTGGGGGTTCGCCGGTTCCTACGAGCAGTACTTC
TRBD1 | TRBJ1-2 | few | TRBV5-5 | CASSHRGRSVGYTF | TGTGCCAGCAGCCACAGGGGGCGCTCTGTCGGCTACACCTTC
NA | TRBJ1-6 | many | TRBV7-6 | CASSPSLGSPLHF | TGTGCCAGCAGTCCCTCTTTGGGATCACCCCTCCACTTT
NA | TRBJ2-3 | NA | TRBV4-3 | CASSLIAGAGDTQYF | TGCGCCAGCAGCTTGATCGCGGGGGCAGGGGATACGCAGTATTTT
TRBD1 | TRBJ2-2 | many | TRBV5-6 | CASSLEGAVTGELFF | TGTGCCAGCAGCTTGGAGGGGGCAGTCACCGGGGAGCTGTTTTTT
TRBD1 | TRBJ1-5 | NA | TRBV7-9 | CASSRGAGGNQPQHF | TGTGCCAGCAGCCGCGGGGCAGGGGGTAATCAGCCCCAGCATTTT
TRBD1 | TRBJ2-4 | many | TRBV4-1 | CASSQGPAGGDKNIQYF | TGCGCCAGCAGCCAAGGGCCCGCAGGGGGAGACAAAAACATTCAGTACTTC
TRBD1 | TRBJ2-1 | few | TRBV27 | CASSPGQGAPNEQFF | TGTGCCAGCAGTCCGGGACAGGGGGCGCCCAATGAGCAGTTCTTC
NA | TRBJ1-1 | NA | TRBV5-5 | CASSLVQGYMNTEAFF | TGTGCCAGCAGCTTGGTTCAGGGATATATGAACACTGAAGCTTTCTTT
NA | TRBJ1-5 | NA | TRBV2 | CASSEGPDQPQHF | TGTGCCAGCAGTGAAGGCCCCGATCAGCCCCAGCATTTT
NA | TRBJ1-1 | NA | TRBV12-3/TRBV12-4 | CATEGVSDTEAFF | TGTGCCACTGAGGGGGTTAGTGACACTGAAGCTTTCTTT
NA | TRBJ2-2 | NA | TRBV24-1 | CATSDRGEELFF | TGTGCCACCAGTGATCGGGGAGAGGAGCTGTTTTTT
TRBD2 | TRBJ2-1 | NA | TRBV5-1 | CASRVAGGPNEQFF | TGCGCCAGCAGGGTAGCGGGGGGGCCTAATGAGCAGTTCTTC
NA | TRBJ2-3 | NA | TRBV29-1 | CSVNEAAGADTQYF | TGCAGCGTTAATGAAGCGGCAGGGGCAGATACGCAGTATTTT
NA | TRBJ1-2 | few | TRBV27 | CASRRGLANYGYTF | TGTGCCAGCAGACGAGGGCTAGCTAACTATGGCTACACCTTC
NA | TRBJ2-5 | few | TRBV27 | CASSIRTAQETQYF | TGTGCCAGCAGTATCCGGACAGCTCAAGAGACCCAGTACTTC
NA | TRBJ2-7 | NA | TRBV7-2 | CASSAGTKTYEQYF | TGTGCCAGCAGTGCCGGGACAAAAACCTACGAGCAGTACTTC
NA | TRBJ1-2 | few | TRBV4-2 | CASSQLSGSLNYGYTF | TGTGCCAGCAGCCAACTATCCGGGAGCCTAAACTATGGCTACACCTTC
NA | TRBJ2-1 | many | TRBV4-3 | CASSEGTASYNEQFF | TGCGCCAGCAGCGAGGGGACGGCCTCCTACAATGAGCAGTTCTTC
TRBD1 | TRBJ1-4 | NA | TRBV6-1 | CASFGTATNEKLFF | TGTGCCAGCTTCGGGACAGCAACTAATGAAAAACTGTTTTTT
TRBD1 | TRBJ1-1 | NA | TRBV28 | CASSTQGGGTEAFF | TGTGCCAGCAGTACGCAGGGGGGTGGCACTGAAGCTTTCTTT
TRBD2 | TRBJ2-2 | few | TRBV5-4 | CASSPLAGGDTGELFF | TGTGCCAGCAGCCCACTAGCGGGGGGAGACACCGGGGAGCTGTTTTTT
TRBD2 | TRBJ2-7 | NA | TRBV9 | CASSATGTSGPYEQYF | TGTGCCAGCAGCGCGACCGGGACTAGCGGGCCATACGAGCAGTACTTC
NA | TRBJ2-2 | many | TRBV24-1 | CATSVDGTGELFF | TGTGCCACCAGTGTCGACGGTACCGGGGAGCTGTTTTTT
TRBD1 | TRBJ2-3 | many | TRBV7-9 | CASSRQGHTDTQYF | TGTGCCAGCAGCCGACAGGGACACACAGATACGCAGTATTTT
TRBD2 | TRBJ2-7 | NA | TRBV12-3/TRBV12-4 | CASSSLTSGGIEQYF | TGTGCCAGCAGTTCCCTGACTAGCGGGGGGATCGAGCAGTACTTC
TRBD2 | TRBJ2-1 | few | TRBV4-1 | CASRLLAGGRDEQFF | TGCGCCAGCAGATTACTAGCGGGGGGGCGTGATGAGCAGTTCTTC
NA | TRBJ2-2 | many | TRBV29-1 | CSVEEEGATGELFF | TGCAGCGTTGAAGAGGAGGGGGCGACCGGGGAGCTGTTTTTT
TRBD1 | TRBJ2-7 | NA | TRBV7-2 | CASSPQGAPYEQYF | TGTGCCAGCAGCCCTCAGGGGGCCCCCTACGAGCAGTACTTC
NA | TRBJ2-2 | NA | TRBV7-9 | CASSSKGPSNTGELFF | TGTGCCAGCAGCTCCAAAGGACCTTCGAACACCGGGGAGCTGTTTTTT
NA | TRBJ2-1 | NA | TRBV7-9 | CASIPRWASDNEQFF | TGTGCCAGCATCCCCCGTTGGGCGTCTGACAATGAGCAGTTCTTC